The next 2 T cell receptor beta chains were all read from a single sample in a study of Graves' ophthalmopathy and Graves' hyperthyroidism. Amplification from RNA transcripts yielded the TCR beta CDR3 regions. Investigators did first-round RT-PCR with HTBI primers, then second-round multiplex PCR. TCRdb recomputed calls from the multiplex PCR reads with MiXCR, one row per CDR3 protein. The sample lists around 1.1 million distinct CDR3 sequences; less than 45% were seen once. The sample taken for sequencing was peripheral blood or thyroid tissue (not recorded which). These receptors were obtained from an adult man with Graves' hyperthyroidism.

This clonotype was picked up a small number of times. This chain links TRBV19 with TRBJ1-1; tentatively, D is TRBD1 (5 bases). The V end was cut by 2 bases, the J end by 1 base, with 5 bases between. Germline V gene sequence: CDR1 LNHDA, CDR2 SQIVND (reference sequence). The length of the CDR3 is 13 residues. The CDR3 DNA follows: TGTGCCAGTAGTATACAGGGGAACACTGAAGCTTTCTTT. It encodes CASSIQGNTEAFF. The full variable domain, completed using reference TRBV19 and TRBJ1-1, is DGGITQSPKYLFRKEGQNVTLSCEQNLNHDAMYWYRQDPGQGLRLIYYSQIVNDFQKGDIAEGYSVSREKKESFPLTVTSAQKNPTAFYLCASSIQGNTEAFFGQGTRLTVV.

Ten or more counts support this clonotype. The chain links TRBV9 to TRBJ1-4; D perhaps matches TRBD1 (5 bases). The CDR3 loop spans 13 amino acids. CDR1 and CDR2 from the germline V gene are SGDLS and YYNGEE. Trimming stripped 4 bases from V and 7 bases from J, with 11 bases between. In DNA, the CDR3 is TGTGCCAGCAGCTCCGACAGCGGTGAAAAACTGTTTTTT. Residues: CASSSDSGEKLFF.